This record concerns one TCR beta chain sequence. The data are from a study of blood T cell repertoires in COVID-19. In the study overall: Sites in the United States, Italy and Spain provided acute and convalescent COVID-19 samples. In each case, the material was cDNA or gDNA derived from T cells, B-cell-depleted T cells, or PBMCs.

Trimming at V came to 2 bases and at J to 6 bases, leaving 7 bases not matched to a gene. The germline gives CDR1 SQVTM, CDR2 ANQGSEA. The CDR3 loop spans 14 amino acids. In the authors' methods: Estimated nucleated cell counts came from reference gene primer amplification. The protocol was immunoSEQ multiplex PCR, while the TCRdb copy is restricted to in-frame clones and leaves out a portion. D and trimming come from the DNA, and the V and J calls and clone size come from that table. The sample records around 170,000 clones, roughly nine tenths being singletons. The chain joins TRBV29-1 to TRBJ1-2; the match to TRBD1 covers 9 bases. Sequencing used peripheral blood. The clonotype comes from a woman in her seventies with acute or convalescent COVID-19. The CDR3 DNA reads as TGCAGCGTTGAAATGGGCGGGACAGGGAATGGCTACACCTTC. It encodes CSVEMGGTGNGYTF.